These 5 T cell receptor beta chains were sequenced from one sample in a study of cytomegalovirus exposure and HLA in healthy donors. PCR employed 60 Vbeta and 13 Jbeta primers. The data were produced by immunoSEQ multiplex PCR, yet TCRdb's version contains in-frame clones alone and is incomplete. The sample yields fewer than 110,000 clones, roughly 66% seen once. Sequencing was done on a sample of PBMCs. The source of these receptors is a woman between 50 and 59 years old in good health and CMV-seronegative.

This clone was counted between two and nine times. The chain uses TRBV30 and TRBJ1-2; D ambiguous. Per the germline V gene, CDR1 is GTSNPN and CDR2 is SVGIG (reference sequence). The CDR3 sequence is 11 residues long. V was shortened by 0 bases and J by 7 bases, with 6 bases between the two germline ends. DNA for the CDR3: TGTGCCTGGAGTGTGGGCATTGGCTACACCTTC. This gives the protein CAWSVGIGYTF. The whole variable domain, filled in from reference TRBV30 and TRBJ1-2, reads SQTIHQWPATLVQPVGSPLSLECTVEGTSNPNLYWYRQAAGRGLQLLFYSVGIGQISSEVPQNLSASRPQDRQFILSSKKLLLSDSGFYLCAWSVGIGYTFGSGTRLTVV.

The rearrangement uses TRBV10-3 and TRBJ1-2; 10 bases align to TRBD1. The V segment lost 3 bases and the J segment 11 bases; nucleotides outside the gene matches: 6. Germline-derived CDR1 and CDR2 are ENHRY and SYGVKD. This CDR3 region has 13 residues. In nucleotides, the CDR3 is TGTGCCATCAGTGAAGACAGGGGGCATCTATACACCTTC. Translating it yields CAISEDRGHLYTF.

The CDR3 nucleotides read TGTGCCAGCAGTTTAAGTTCGAGGAGAGCCTATGGCTACACCTTC. Its protein is CASSLSSRRAYGYTF. The rearrangement links TRBV27 to TRBJ1-2; no clear D gene. This CDR3 region has 15 residues. CDR1 is MNHEY and CDR2 is SMNVEV in the germline V gene (reference sequence). The germline V and J ends were trimmed by 2 bases and 4 bases, with 14 bases remaining between them.

The rearrangement joins TRBV10-3 to TRBJ1-1; 7 bases map to TRBD1. Per germline, CDR1 ENHRY and CDR2 SYGVKD. The V and J ends lost 0 bases and 8 bases, in that order; junction bases with no gene match: 0. The CDR3 length is 12 residues. The CDR3 region has the DNA TGTGCCATCAGTGAGTCGGACAGGGAAGCTTTCTTT. It yields the protein CAISESDREAFF.

V usage is TRBV28 and J usage is TRBJ1-5; tentatively, D is TRBD1 (5 bases). The length of the CDR3 is 15 residues. Germline CDR1 is MDHEN and CDR2 is SYDVKM. With 6 bases removed from V and 0 bases from J, the gap between germline ends came to 12 bases. CDR3 nucleotide sequence: TGTGCCAGCAGGCCATCAGGGTTTAGCAATCAGCCCCAGCATTTT. Its protein is CASRPSGFSNQPQHF. The complete variable domain, with remaining parts taken from reference TRBV28 and TRBJ1-5, reads DVKVTQSSRYLVKRTGEKVFLECVQDMDHENMFWYRQDPGLGLRLIYFSYDVKMKEKGDIPEGYSVSREKKERFSLILESASTNQTSMYLCASRPSGFSNQPQHFGDGTRLSIL.